This TCR beta chain was sequenced for a study of blood T cell repertoires in COVID-19. Looking at the study overall: Some COVID-19 samples were acute and others convalescent; all came from the United States, Italy and Spain. The cDNA or gDNA used as material had been derived from T cells, B-cell-depleted T cells, or PBMCs.

Authors' processing steps: Reference gene primer amplification gave nucleated cell count estimates. TCRdb's copy holds only in-frame clones and misses some; the assay was immunoSEQ multiplex PCR. V and J calls and clone size are copied from that table; D and trimming were computed from the DNA. Among approximately 250,000 clones listed, approximately 89% were seen once. Exposed volunteers were people who met a COVID-19 case within 2 weeks before study entry. This CDR3 has 16 residues. Trimming took 5 bases from V and 2 from J; bases not matched to a gene: 10. Germline CDR1 and CDR2: WNHNN and SYGVQD (reference sequence).

V and J are TRBV10-1 and TRBJ2-3; TRBD2 aligns across 7 bases. This TCR was recovered from a woman aged 40 to 50 who had been exposed to COVID-19. Material: PBMCs or T cells enriched from blood (not recorded which). The CDR3 DNA sequence: TGCGCCAGCAGTACCGGGACTACCCACTCCACAGATACGCAGTATTTT. Protein product: CASSTGTTHSTDTQYF.